A selection of T cell receptor beta chains follows, all from one sample in a study of identical twins. TCRdb itself ran the 5' RACE reads through MiXCR, one entry per CDR3 protein. The sample carries about 790,000 distinct CDR3 sequences, about 20% recorded once. These records were also assigned to another study, of T cells expressing NK-cell markers.

Sequencing was performed on PBMCs. The receptors derive from a woman aged 18-29 years in good health. The CDR3 runs from the conserved cysteine through the conserved F or W. The D gene is left open where the match is weak. Clone size, where shown, is once, few, many, or a class for clones that have expanded.

j_call clone_size v_call d_call cdr3_aa cdr3_nt
TRBJ2-7 few TRBV20-1 TRBD2 CSARSGTSYAYEQYF TGCAGTGCTAGAAGCGGGACTAGCTACGCCTACGAGCAGTACTTC
TRBJ2-3 - TRBV7-3 - CASSGDEDTQYF TGTGCCAGCAGCGGGGACGAAGATACGCAGTATTTT
TRBJ1-2 - TRBV12-3/TRBV12-4 TRBD1 CASSPDRVGYTF TGTGCCAGCAGCCCTGACAGGGTGGGCTACACCTTC
TRBJ2-2 few TRBV20-1 - CSARPVANTGELFF TGCAGTGCTAGACCCGTGGCGAACACCGGGGAGCTGTTTTTT
TRBJ2-5 few TRBV7-7 - CASSLIGWEETQYF TGTGCTAGCAGCTTAATAGGTTGGGAAGAGACCCAGTACTTC
TRBJ2-5 - TRBV12-3/TRBV12-4 - CASTRGGKTQYF TGTGCCAGCACACGCGGCGGGAAGACCCAGTACTTC
TRBJ2-2 many TRBV7-2 - CASSPFTGELFF TGTGCCAGCAGCCCGTTCACCGGGGAGCTGTTTTTT
TRBJ1-2 - TRBV6-5 TRBD1 CASIYRTGVVGEYGYTF TGTGCCAGCATTTATAGGACAGGGGTGGTTGGCGAGTATGGCTACACCTTC
TRBJ1-1 - TRBV5-1 TRBD1 CASSLEQGAGEAFF TGCGCCAGCAGCTTGGAACAGGGGGCAGGTGAAGCTTTCTTT
TRBJ2-3 few TRBV24-1 TRBD2 CATSDPAGEGDTQYF TGTGCCACCAGTGACCCAGCGGGAGAGGGAGATACGCAGTATTTT
TRBJ2-1 few TRBV7-8 TRBD2 CASSRLAGPNEQFF TGTGCCAGCAGTCGACTAGCGGGGCCCAATGAGCAGTTCTTC
TRBJ2-3 few TRBV29-1 - CSVADGTDTQYF TGCAGCGTTGCCGACGGCACAGATACGCAGTATTTT
TRBJ1-1 few TRBV13 - CASSLGLETTEAFF TGTGCCAGCAGCTTAGGCTTAGAGACGACTGAAGCTTTCTTT
TRBJ1-6 - TRBV3-1 - CASSLSNSPLHF TGTGCCAGCAGCCTCTCTAATTCACCCCTCCACTTT
TRBJ2-1 few TRBV5-1 TRBD2 CASSLTLAGGARNEQFF TGCGCCAGCAGCCTGACCTTAGCGGGGGGGGCTCGCAATGAGCAGTTCTTC
TRBJ2-1 few TRBV5-1 - CASRIFQLGDEQFF TGCGCCAGCAGAATCTTCCAGTTGGGGGATGAGCAGTTCTTC
TRBJ2-1 - TRBV12-3/TRBV12-4 - CASSFGSLEFF TGTGCCAGCAGTTTCGGCTCCCTCGAGTTCTTC
TRBJ1-5 - TRBV11-2 - CASSFDGFREPQHF TGTGCCAGCAGCTTTGACGGGTTCAGGGAGCCCCAGCATTTT
TRBJ2-7 - TRBV7-9 TRBD1 CASSIRQGRENEQYF TGTGCCAGCAGCATTAGACAGGGCCGGGAAAACGAGCAGTACTTC
TRBJ2-1 many TRBV5-1 - CASSFPGNEQFF TGCGCCAGCAGCTTTCCTGGCAATGAGCAGTTCTTC
TRBJ1-1 few TRBV20-1 TRBD1 CSASPGTVNTEAFF TGCAGTGCTAGCCCCGGGACAGTAAACACTGAAGCTTTCTTT
TRBJ2-7 few TRBV7-9 - CASSLLAGEQYF TGTGCCAGCAGCCTCCTGGCGGGCGAGCAGTACTTC
TRBJ2-1 - TRBV5-1 - CASSKRSGSSSYNEQFF TGCGCCAGCAGCAAACGGTCCGGCTCGAGCTCCTACAATGAGCAGTTCTTC
TRBJ2-3 - TRBV20-1 TRBD2 CSAMAGGPKDTQYF TGCAGTGCTATGGCGGGAGGGCCCAAAGATACGCAGTATTTT
TRBJ2-7 few TRBV12-3/TRBV12-4 TRBD2 CASRQREGSYEQYF TGTGCCAGCAGACAGCGGGAGGGGAGCTACGAGCAGTACTTC
TRBJ1-6 - TRBV6-4 TRBD1 CASSDKGQGISPLHF TGTGCCAGCAGTGACAAGGGACAGGGGATTTCACCCCTCCACTTT
TRBJ2-3 - TRBV6-1 TRBD2 CASRGASGSDTQYF TGTGCCAGCAGGGGGGCTAGCGGGAGTGATACGCAGTATTTT
TRBJ1-1 - TRBV7-9 - CASSTNNGVEAFF TGTGCCAGCAGCACAAACAACGGGGTTGAAGCTTTCTTT
TRBJ2-7 - TRBV4-3 - CASSLEVRYEQYF TGCGCCAGCAGCTTAGAGGTCAGATACGAGCAGTACTTC
TRBJ2-5 many TRBV5-6 - CASSKHSQETQYF TGTGCCAGCAGCAAGCACTCACAAGAGACCCAGTACTTC
TRBJ2-7 - TRBV6-4 - CARRTAGEQYF TGTGCCAGACGGACTGCAGGGGAGCAGTACTTC
TRBJ2-5 few TRBV29-1 - CSVNRAKETQYF TGCAGCGTTAACAGGGCCAAAGAGACCCAGTACTTC
TRBJ2-5 - TRBV7-9 TRBD1 CASSNRDRGEETQYF TGTGCCAGCAGCAACCGGGACAGGGGTGAAGAGACCCAGTACTTC
TRBJ2-2 - TRBV2 - CASSDQGFGPGELFF TGTGCCAGCAGTGATCAAGGGTTCGGTCCCGGGGAGCTGTTTTTT
TRBJ2-3 - TRBV10-3 TRBD2 CAISAGATDTQYF TGTGCCATCTCAGCGGGAGCCACAGATACGCAGTATTTT
TRBJ2-3 - TRBV20-1 - CSASMLHHTDTQYF TGCAGTGCCAGTATGCTCCACCACACAGATACGCAGTATTTT
TRBJ2-7 few TRBV27 TRBD2 CASSPRRLAGDEQYF TGTGCCAGCAGTCCAAGGCGACTAGCGGGAGACGAGCAGTACTTC
TRBJ2-7 - TRBV6-5 - CASSYSRTPLEDVQYF TGTGCCAGCAGTTACTCGAGGACTCCTCTCGAGGATGTGCAGTACTTC
TRBJ1-5 few TRBV12-3/TRBV12-4 - CASSAEGPNQPQHF TGTGCCAGCAGTGCCGAGGGTCCCAATCAGCCCCAGCATTTT
TRBJ1-6 - TRBV20-1 TRBD1 CSASLGQGLPPLHF TGCAGTGCTAGTCTGGGACAGGGATTGCCACCCCTCCACTTT
TRBJ2-7 - TRBV5-1 TRBD2 CASSWGLAWTYEQYF TGCGCCAGCAGCTGGGGACTAGCATGGACCTACGAGCAGTACTTC
TRBJ2-4 few TRBV9 - CASSPDRIAKNIQYF TGTGCCAGCAGCCCGGACCGGATAGCCAAAAACATTCAGTACTTC
TRBJ1-1 - TRBV29-1 - CSVSPDEAFF TGCAGCGTTTCCCCAGATGAAGCTTTCTTT
TRBJ2-2 few TRBV4-3 - CASSQDLNIPGELFF TGCGCCAGCAGCCAAGATCTTAACATCCCCGGGGAGCTGTTTTTT
TRBJ2-1 few TRBV10-3 TRBD2 CATQREGLEQFF TGTGCCACCCAGCGGGAGGGCCTTGAGCAGTTCTTC
TRBJ2-7 - TRBV5-1 TRBD2 CASSSGSSGVSYEQYF TGCGCCAGCAGCTCAGGCTCTAGCGGGGTTTCCTACGAGCAGTACTTC
TRBJ1-1 - TRBV20-1 - CSALWRGPYTEAFF TGCAGTGCCCTATGGAGGGGACCTTACACTGAAGCTTTCTTT
TRBJ2-3 - TRBV11-2 - CASSWGRGSVDTQYF TGTGCCAGCAGCTGGGGGAGGGGGAGCGTAGATACGCAGTATTTT
TRBJ1-6 - TRBV25-1 - CASGGPGSYNSPLHF TGTGCCAGCGGAGGACCGGGCTCCTATAATTCACCCCTCCACTTT
TRBJ1-1 few TRBV10-3 - CAIRGPTTEAFF TGTGCCATCAGGGGACCGACCACTGAAGCTTTCTTT
TRBJ2-7 - TRBV4-1 - CASSRDRTLNYEQYF TGCGCCAGCAGCCGTGACAGGACCCTAAACTACGAGCAGTACTTC
TRBJ2-1 - TRBV11-2 - CASSSMGGRGTNEQFF TGTGCCAGCAGCTCCATGGGAGGCCGGGGGACAAATGAGCAGTTCTTC
TRBJ1-1 - TRBV20-1 TRBD1 CSATSGGQGGTEAFF TGCAGTGCTACCAGCGGGGGGCAGGGGGGCACTGAAGCTTTCTTT
TRBJ2-2 - TRBV6-1 - CASSAMTVTGELFF TGTGCCAGCAGTGCGATGACAGTCACCGGGGAGCTGTTTTTT
TRBJ2-2 - TRBV5-1 - CASRRGLASPPDTGELFF TGCGCCAGCAGGAGGGGTCTAGCGTCCCCCCCGGACACCGGGGAGCTGTTTTTT
TRBJ1-1 few TRBV3-1 - CASSSASRRGSFF TGTGCCAGCAGCTCCGCCTCAAGAAGGGGGTCTTTCTTT